One sample yielded the 23 T cell receptor beta chains listed below, sequenced in a study of cytomegalovirus exposure and HLA in healthy donors. The study ran its PCR with 60 Vbeta and 13 Jbeta primers. The repertoire was sequenced with immunoSEQ multiplex PCR; TCRdb's copy has only in-frame clones and lacks some. The table has 100,000 to 150,000 clones, approximately 73% seen once. The sequenced sample was PBMCs. The receptors were sampled from a man in his sixties in good health and CMV-seropositive.

V and J are TRBV6-5 and TRBJ1-2; 7 nucleotides match TRBD1. The CDR3 length is 12 residues. Germline assignment: CDR1 MNHEY and CDR2 SVGAGI. Germline trimming cut 6 bases from V and 5 bases from J; bases unmatched to any gene: 3. CDR3 residues: CASSQTGYGYTF. The CDR3 bases are TGTGCCAGCAGCCAGACAGGGTATGGCTACACCTTC.

This clone was detected only a few times. This sequence joins TRBV5-1 and TRBJ1-2; 8 nucleotides align to TRBD1. Germline CDR1 is SGHRS and CDR2 is YFSETQ. This CDR3 spans 14 amino acids. V shed 0 bases and J 7 bases; nucleotides not matched to a gene: 5. In DNA, the CDR3 is TGCGCCAGCAGCTTGGTGCCAGGGGGCGTTGGCTACACCTTC. Protein product: CASSLVPGGVGYTF.

This clone has a handful of counts. The V call is TRBV6-5, the J call TRBJ2-1, with 11 bases fitting TRBD1. The V gene end was trimmed by 6 bases and the J gene end by 10 bases; junction bases not matched to a gene: 11. The germline V gene has CDR1 MNHEY and CDR2 SVGAGI. The length of the CDR3 is 15 residues. CDR3 protein: CASSRRGTGGIEQFF. CDR3 sequence (DNA): TGTGCCAGCAGCCGGCGGGGGACAGGGGGTATAGAGCAGTTCTTC.

The genes are TRBV11-2 and TRBJ1-3; TRBD1 might be the D (6 bases). Germline CDR1 reads SGHAT; CDR2 reads FQNNGV. Trimming stripped 6 bases from V and 4 bases from J, with 16 bases between. The CDR3 has 15 residues. The CDR3 coding sequence is TGTGCCAGCAGTCTACAGGGCCCACACGGAAACACCATATATTTT. It is translated as CASSLQGPHGNTIYF.

The rearrangement links TRBV5-4 to TRBJ2-3, with 9 bases that match TRBD2. The CDR3 loop spans 15 amino acids. Germline V lookup: CDR1 SGHNT, CDR2 YYREEE (reference sequence). The ends lost 2 bases at V and 2 bases at J; junction bases unmatched: 3. CDR3 nucleotide sequence: TGTGCCAGCAGCTTTAGCGGGGGTTTCACAGATACGCAGTATTTT. Its translation: CASSFSGGFTDTQYF.

CDR3: CASSPRQGRSSYEQYF. In DNA form, the CDR3 reads TGTGCCAGCAGCCCCCGACAGGGCAGGAGCTCCTACGAGCAGTACTTC. The V gene is TRBV9, the J gene TRBJ2-7, with 7 bases aligning to TRBD1. V was clipped by 4 bases and J by 0 bases; unmatched bases: 10. This CDR3 comprises 16 residues. Germline-derived CDR1 and CDR2 are SGDLS and YYNGEE.

The chain combines TRBV28 with TRBJ1-1, with D hard to call. The CDR3 consists of 14 residues. Germline assignment: CDR1 MDHEN and CDR2 SYDVKM. V lost 5 bases and J lost 4, with 14 bases in between. The CDR3, as DNA: TGTGCCAGCAGTAAAACACGCCGTGGCACTGAAGCTTTCTTT. This codes for CASSKTRRGTEAFF.

V usage is TRBV5-6 and J usage is TRBJ2-5; 8 nucleotides agree with TRBD1. Per the germline V gene, CDR1 is SGHDT and CDR2 is YYEEEE. The CDR3 contains 16 residues. The V and J ends lost 3 bases and 2 bases, in that order; junction bases with no gene match: 9. CDR3 bases: TGTGCCAGCAGCTCCCTTGGACAGGGCGAACAAGAGACCCAGTACTTC. Amino acids: CASSSLGQGEQETQYF.

The J gene is TRBJ2-3, the V gene TRBV30, with D possibly being TRBD1 (6 bases). Trimming pared 4 bases from V and 2 bases from J, leaving 16 bases between. The CDR3 runs to 15 residues. Germline lookup yields CDR1 GTSNPN and CDR2 SVGIG (reference sequence). This CDR3 reads CAWTSGASFTDTQYF. The CDR3 DNA follows: TGTGCCTGGACCTCAGGGGCATCCTTCACAGATACGCAGTATTTT.

The chain has TRBV27 and TRBJ2-3, with 9 bases lining up with TRBD1. Germline CDR1 reads MNHEY; CDR2 reads SMNVEV (reference sequence). The V gene end was trimmed by 2 bases and the J gene end by 6 bases; junction bases not matched to a gene: 15. This CDR3 comprises 18 residues. CDR3 in DNA: TGTGCCAGCAGTTTACGGAGAGGACAGGGGATATCCGGGGATACGCAGTATTTT. This codes for CASSLRRGQGISGDTQYF.

This chain joins TRBV6-1 and TRBJ2-1; 9 bases map to TRBD2. Trimming cost V 8 bases and J 2 bases; bases outside gene matches: 7. The CDR3 loop spans 15 amino acids. Per germline, CDR1 MNHNS and CDR2 SASEGT. The CDR3 bases are TGTGCCAGCCGCCCGAGCGGGGGGACCTACAATGAGCAGTTCTTC. Translating gives CASRPSGGTYNEQFF.

This chain connects TRBV10-3 to TRBJ2-7; TRBD1 matches 10 bases. With 6 bases clipped from V and 2 bases from J, the junction kept 4 bases outside the gene matches. Germline CDR1 reads ENHRY; CDR2 reads SYGVKD. This CDR3 spans 14 amino acids. This CDR3 is CAIRKTGGAYEQYF. CDR3 nucleotides: TGTGCCATCAGGAAGACAGGGGGCGCCTACGAGCAGTACTTC.

The chain joins TRBV5-1 to TRBJ1-1; D not certain. Trimming removed 5 bases at V and 7 bases at J, with 9 bases between. The germline V gene has CDR1 SGHRS and CDR2 YFSETQ. The CDR3 totals 11 residues. The CDR3 DNA follows: TGCGCCAGCAGGGAGACTGATGAAGCTTTCTTT. Translating gives CASRETDEAFF.

The rearrangement joins TRBV7-9 to TRBJ2-5; 11 bases are shared with TRBD1. CDR1 and CDR2 from the germline V gene are SEHNR and FQNEAQ (reference sequence). The CDR3 is made up of 14 amino acids. With V trimmed by 5 bases and J by 5 bases, 4 bases remained unmatched. The CDR3 DNA reads TGTGCCAGCAGCATGGGACAGGGGGTGGAGACCCAGTACTTC. This sequence encodes CASSMGQGVETQYF.

In nucleotides, the CDR3 is TGTGCCAGCAGTCGACAGGGTGGCTACGAGCAGTACTTC. Encoded protein: CASSRQGGYEQYF. The chain employs TRBV7-9 and TRBJ2-7, with 7 bases aligning to TRBD1. Germline V gene lookup returns CDR1 SEHNR and CDR2 FQNEAQ (reference sequence). After removal of 6 bases from V and 3 bases from J, the junction contained 5 bases not matched to a gene. The CDR3 sequence is 13 residues long.

This chain joins TRBV28 and TRBJ2-3; a possible D gene is TRBD2 (6 bases). The germline gives CDR1 MDHEN, CDR2 SYDVKM. This CDR3 comprises 15 residues. V gave up 6 bases and J gave up 3 bases, with 16 bases separating them. DNA of the CDR3: TGTGCCAGCAGGACGCTCGGCGGGAAGACAGATACGCAGTATTTT. Its translation: CASRTLGGKTDTQYF.

The chain recombines TRBV4-1 with TRBJ2-5; TRBD1 agrees at 7 bases. TRBJ2-7 explains the end of the DNA better; the J call may be wrong. In germline, CDR1 is MGHRA, CDR2 YSYEKL. This CDR3 region has 13 residues. As DNA, the CDR3 is TGCGCCAGCAGCAGGACAGGCGTCTACGAGCAGTACTTC. Encoded protein: CASSRTGVYEQYF.

The V gene is TRBV6-5, the J gene TRBJ2-2; the D is unclear. This CDR3 spans 11 amino acids. Germline CDR1 is MNHEY and CDR2 is SVGAGI. V lost 10 bases, J lost 7 bases, and 10 bases lay in between. This CDR3 is CAIRVGGELFF. In DNA form, the CDR3 reads TGTGCCATCCGGGTTGGCGGGGAGCTGTTTTTT.

This chain links TRBV2 with TRBJ1-5, with D possibly being TRBD1 (5 bases). CDR3 length equals 14 residues. CDR1 is SNHLY, CDR2 FYNNEI, per germline. V lost 6 bases and J 6 bases, leaving 15 bases between the germline ends. The CDR3 sequence is CASRETVSRQPQHF. CDR3 sequence (DNA): TGTGCCAGCAGGGAGACAGTGAGTCGTCAGCCCCAGCATTTT.

The V call is TRBV6-5, the J call TRBJ1-1; a weak D match, TRBD1 (5 bases). Germline V gives CDR1 MNHEY, CDR2 SVGAGI. Trimming left V 6 bases short and J 5 bases short, with 16 bases between. This CDR3 has 14 amino acids. CDR3 in DNA: TGTGCCAGCAGGAGGGACCCGCGGGGAACTGAAGCTTTCTTT. It encodes CASRRDPRGTEAFF.

V is TRBV28 and J is TRBJ1-1; 7 bases fit TRBD1. The trim removed 5 bases at V and 6 bases at J, leaving 6 bases unmatched. The CDR3 runs 13 residues. Germline V lookup: CDR1 MDHEN, CDR2 SYDVKM. The CDR3 here is CASSAHQGAEAFF. CDR3 DNA sequence: TGTGCCAGCAGTGCCCACCAGGGGGCTGAAGCTTTCTTT.

The count of this clone is one. The genes are TRBV10-1 and TRBJ1-2; TRBD1 matches 8 bases. The CDR3 loop spans 16 amino acids. Trimming cost V 3 bases and J 7 bases; bases outside gene matches: 13. Per the germline V gene, CDR1 is WNHNN and CDR2 is SYGVQD (reference sequence). The chain's CDR3 is CASSDSVTGDVGGYTF. CDR3 coding DNA: TGCGCCAGCAGTGATTCGGTGACAGGGGACGTCGGTGGCTACACCTTC.

The chain carries TRBV5-1 and TRBJ2-5; 7 bases line up with TRBD2. CDR1 and CDR2 from the germline V gene are SGHRS and YFSETQ. There are 14 residues in the CDR3. Germline trimming cut 0 bases from V and 3 bases from J; bases unmatched to any gene: 2. The CDR3 region has the DNA TGCGCCAGCAGCTTGGACCGGGGGGAAGAGACCCAGTACTTC. As protein: CASSLDRGEETQYF.